Below are 24 T cell receptor beta chains sequenced from a single sample in a study of identical twins' blood T cells. TCRdb reprocessed the 5' RACE reads with MiXCR, giving one entry per CDR3 protein. Among around 380,000 distinct CDR3 sequences, around 30% were seen once, and the ten largest hold about 6%. Sequencing was performed on PBMCs. Every receptor here comes from a woman between 18 and 55 years old in good health.

CDR3 DNA: TGTGCCAGCAGCACAGTTAGCAATCAGCCCCAGCATTTT. Residues: CASSTVSNQPQHF. The chain carries TRBV7-2 and TRBJ1-5; D uncertain. In germline, CDR1 is SGHTA, CDR2 FQGNSA. The CDR3 totals 13 residues. V was cut by 5 bases and J by 0 bases, with 5 bases left in between.

The sample holds a few counts of this clonotype. This chain connects TRBV27 to TRBJ1-5, with D maybe TRBD1 (6 bases). V dropped 2 bases and J dropped 6 bases, with 17 bases sitting between them. CDR3 length: 16 amino acids. Germline loops: CDR1 MNHEY, CDR2 SMNVEV (reference sequence). CDR3 residues: CASSLGVAGVGQPQHF. CDR3 nucleotide sequence: TGTGCCAGCAGTTTAGGGGTCGCAGGGGTGGGTCAGCCCCAGCATTTT.

V gene TRBV20-1 combines with J gene TRBJ2-1, with D uncertain. This CDR3 region has 11 residues. Germline V gene sequence: CDR1 DFQATT, CDR2 SNEGSKA (reference sequence). V was clipped by 3 bases and J by 9 bases, with 9 bases between them. This chain's CDR3 is CSARPVGEQFF. CDR3 DNA: TGCAGTGCTAGGCCTGTCGGTGAGCAGTTCTTC.

This clonotype was found once. A junction boundary mismatches the germline segment, possibly from a read error. The chain couples TRBV12-3 or TRBV12-4 to TRBJ1-5; D gene unclear. The CDR3 sequence is 14 residues long. Here the CDR3 DNA reads TGTGCCAGAAGTTTAAGGAAATCGGTTCAGCCCCAGCATTTT. This codes for CARSLRKSVQPQHF.

The V gene is TRBV11-2, the J gene TRBJ1-2; no clear D gene. Germline V CDR1 and CDR2: SGHAT, FQNNGV. Between the trimmed V and J ends, which lost 0 bases and 4 bases, there was a span of 6 bases. This CDR3 contains 13 residues. The CDR3, as DNA: TGTGCCAGCAGCTTAGACCTACCCTATGGCTACACCTTC. It encodes CASSLDLPYGYTF.

The chain combines TRBV15 with TRBJ1-1; 9 bases match TRBD1. Germline CDR1 and CDR2: LNHNV and YYDKDF (reference sequence). The CDR3 runs to 15 residues. V shed 0 bases, J shed 10 bases, and the junction held 9 bases outside the gene matches. CDR3 bases: TGTGCCACCAGCAGAGATACAGGGACAGGGTCGAGAGCTTTCTTT. Translating gives CATSRDTGTGSRAFF.

J is TRBJ1-2 and V is TRBV12-3 or TRBV12-4; 11 bases map to TRBD1. The V gene end was trimmed by 1 base and the J gene end by 7 bases; junction bases not matched to a gene: 8. This CDR3 has 16 amino acids. The CDR3 DNA reads as TGTGCCAGCAGTTTAGGTGTGGGACAGGGGGTGTCTGGCTACACCTTC. This gives the protein CASSLGVGQGVSGYTF.

The chain links TRBV19 to TRBJ2-1, with 9 bases aligning to TRBD2. V was pared by 2 bases and J by 9 bases, with 8 bases of the junction left unmatched. The germline V gene encodes CDR1 LNHDA and CDR2 SQIVND (reference sequence). The CDR3 consists of 15 residues. CDR3 nucleotide sequence: TGTGCCAGTAGTATAAAGGGAGCTAGCGGGGCTGAGCAGTTCTTC. It codes for CASSIKGASGAEQFF. Complete variable domain (other parts from reference TRBV19 and TRBJ2-1): DGGITQSPKYLFRKEGQNVTLSCEQNLNHDAMYWYRQDPGQGLRLIYYSQIVNDFQKGDIAEGYSVSREKKESFPLTVTSAQKNPTAFYLCASSIKGASGAEQFFGPGTRLTVL.

This clonotype has more than one count but fewer than ten. The J gene is TRBJ1-2, the V gene TRBV29-1; TRBD1 matches at 9 bases. The trim removed 1 base at V and 2 bases at J, leaving 2 bases unmatched. The length of the CDR3 is 14 residues. The V gene's germline CDR1 is SQVTM and CDR2 ANQGSEA. In nucleotides, the CDR3 is TGCAGCGTTGAAGTAGGGACAGGGAACTATGGCTACACCTTC. Its protein product is CSVEVGTGNYGYTF.

The chain joins TRBV7-2 to TRBJ1-2; unclear D gene. The CDR3 runs to 16 residues. Trimming shortened V by 1 base and J by 2 bases, and 14 bases separated the two germline ends. Germline V gene lookup returns CDR1 SGHTA and CDR2 FQGNSA. In nucleotides, the CDR3 is TGTGCCAGCAGCTTAGATCTTGGACGGACCAACTATGGCTACACCTTC. Translated, it gives CASSLDLGRTNYGYTF.

The chain uses TRBV18 and TRBJ1-1; D is uncertain. V was shortened by 2 bases and J by 6 bases, with 7 bases between the two germline ends. From germline, CDR1 is KGHSH and CDR2 LQKENI. This CDR3 contains 12 residues. The DNA for the CDR3 is TGTGCCAGCTCACCATCTCGGGCTGAAGCTTTCTTT. Its translation: CASSPSRAEAFF.

This clonotype was seen only once. V gene TRBV5-1 combines with J gene TRBJ2-1; D not resolved. The V gene's germline CDR1 is SGHRS and CDR2 YFSETQ. The V gene lost 4 bases and the J gene lost 6 bases, with 17 bases spanning the gap. The CDR3 runs to 15 residues. The CDR3 spells CASSLLPHYGNEQFF. The CDR3 DNA is TGCGCCAGCAGCCTACTACCCCATTACGGCAATGAGCAGTTCTTC.

In this sample, this clonotype turned up a few times. This chain connects TRBV5-1 to TRBJ1-5, with no clear D. CDR1 and CDR2 (germline): SGHRS, YFSETQ. The CDR3 is made up of 13 amino acids. Trimming left V 2 bases short and J 8 bases short, with 11 bases between. The CDR3 here is CASSLTTGKPQHF. In DNA, the CDR3 is TGCGCCAGCAGCTTAACTACGGGGAAGCCCCAGCATTTT.

This clonotype appeared a few times. The J gene is TRBJ2-1, the V gene TRBV7-2, with D hard to call. The CDR3 runs 14 residues. Trimming left V 2 bases short and J 1 base short, with 6 bases between. Germline loops: CDR1 SGHTA, CDR2 FQGNSA. The CDR3 DNA follows: TGTGCCAGCAGCTTATTCCAGTCCTACAATGAGCAGTTCTTC. This translates into CASSLFQSYNEQFF.

The chain recombines TRBV20-1 with TRBJ1-1; D call uncertain. Trimming took 3 bases from V and 5 from J, leaving 7 bases between them. The CDR3 runs to 11 residues. Germline CDR1 and CDR2: DFQATT and SNEGSKA (reference sequence). CDR3 sequence: CSASWETEAFF. CDR3 nucleotide sequence: TGCAGTGCTAGTTGGGAGACTGAAGCTTTCTTT.

This clonotype was seen only a few times. V is TRBV7-9 and J is TRBJ2-3, with 7 bases that match TRBD1. From germline, CDR1 is SEHNR and CDR2 FQNEAQ (reference sequence). V gave up 7 bases and J gave up 5 bases; unmatched junction bases: 12. CDR3 length: 15 amino acids. CDR3 in amino acids: CASKIGTARGDTQYF. The CDR3 DNA follows: TGTGCCAGCAAAATAGGGACAGCCAGGGGAGATACGCAGTATTTT. The full variable domain, completed using reference TRBV7-9 and TRBJ2-3, is DTGVSQNPRHKITKRGQNVTFRCDPISEHNRLYWYRQTLGQGPEFLTYFQNEAQLEKSRLLSDRFSAERPKGSFSTLEIQRTEQGDSAMYLCASKIGTARGDTQYFGPGTRLTVL.

There are a few counts of this clonotype. J is TRBJ2-1 and V is TRBV7-9, with D tentatively TRBD2 (5 bases). This CDR3 region has 15 residues. Germline V gene sequence: CDR1 SEHNR, CDR2 FQNEAQ (reference sequence). With 2 bases removed from V and 2 bases from J, the gap between germline ends came to 10 bases. The CDR3 protein is CASSLNQRTYNEQFF. The CDR3 coding sequence is TGTGCCAGCAGCTTAAACCAGCGGACCTACAATGAGCAGTTCTTC.

This clonotype was detected only a few times. The V and J genes are TRBV7-9 and TRBJ2-6, with D possibly being TRBD1 (5 bases). CDR1 is SEHNR and CDR2 is FQNEAQ in the germline V gene (reference sequence). The V gene lost 3 bases and the J gene lost 4 bases, with 10 bases spanning the gap. The CDR3 has 15 amino acids. Written as DNA, the CDR3 is TGTGCCAGCAGCTTGCAGGGTACCGGGGCCAACGTCCTGACTTTC. It codes for CASSLQGTGANVLTF. The variable domain in full, completed from reference TRBV7-9 and TRBJ2-6, reads DTGVSQNPRHKITKRGQNVTFRCDPISEHNRLYWYRQTLGQGPEFLTYFQNEAQLEKSRLLSDRFSAERPKGSFSTLEIQRTEQGDSAMYLCASSLQGTGANVLTFGAGSRLTVL.

There are a few counts of this clonotype. The chain recombines TRBV20-1 with TRBJ1-5, with D tentatively TRBD1 (6 bases). This CDR3 has 19 residues. Deletions cut 2 bases from V and 4 bases from J, with 27 bases between. From germline, CDR1 is DFQATT and CDR2 SNEGSKA (reference sequence). The CDR3 DNA sequence: TGCAGTGCTAGACTCCCCACAGGGCAGGGGAGGGGGGTAAATCAGCCCCAGCATTTT. Translating it yields CSARLPTGQGRGVNQPQHF.

This clonotype was found a few times. The V call is TRBV5-4, the J call TRBJ2-1, with D unresolved. The CDR3 totals 13 residues. Germline CDR1 is SGHNT and CDR2 is YYREEE (reference sequence). The V and J ends lost 5 bases and 8 bases respectively, with 14 bases between them. Written as DNA, the CDR3 is TGTGCCAGCAGTTTTCAGACTGGTCATGAGCAGTTCTTC. Translated, it gives CASSFQTGHEQFF.

The DNA for the CDR3 is TGTGCCAGCAGTGAACCGGGGCAGCCCCAGCATTTT. Translating gives CASSEPGQPQHF. This rearrangement joins TRBV6-5 to TRBJ1-5; D is uncertain. The CDR3 covers 12 residues. Trimming pared 5 bases from V and 7 bases from J, leaving 9 bases between. Germline assignment: CDR1 MNHEY and CDR2 SVGAGI.

The sample holds a few counts of this clonotype. This chain links TRBV20-1 with TRBJ1-1, with D uncertain. Per germline, CDR1 DFQATT and CDR2 SNEGSKA (reference sequence). Trimming shortened V by 2 bases and J by 0 bases, and 7 bases separated the two germline ends. The length of the CDR3 is 13 residues. As DNA, the CDR3 is TGCAGTGCTAGACGCCCCATGAACACTGAAGCTTTCTTT. Its translation is CSARRPMNTEAFF.

This clonotype was observed a few times. The chain uses TRBV20-1 and TRBJ1-2; no clear D gene. The CDR3 covers 11 residues. Germline values: CDR1 DFQATT, CDR2 SNEGSKA (reference sequence). Trimming cost V 6 bases and J 3 bases, with 8 bases left between them. The DNA for the CDR3 is TGCAGTGCCATCACCCACTATGGCTACACCTTC. Protein: CSAITHYGYTF.

V and J are TRBV29-1 and TRBJ2-3; possible D gene TRBD1, 5 bases. This CDR3 has 11 residues. CDR1 and CDR2 from the germline V gene are SQVTM and ANQGSEA. V lost 6 bases and J 8 bases, leaving 12 bases between the germline ends. Here the CDR3 DNA reads TGCAGCGTCTTCGGTCAGGGTACGCAGTATTTT. This gives the protein CSVFGQGTQYF.